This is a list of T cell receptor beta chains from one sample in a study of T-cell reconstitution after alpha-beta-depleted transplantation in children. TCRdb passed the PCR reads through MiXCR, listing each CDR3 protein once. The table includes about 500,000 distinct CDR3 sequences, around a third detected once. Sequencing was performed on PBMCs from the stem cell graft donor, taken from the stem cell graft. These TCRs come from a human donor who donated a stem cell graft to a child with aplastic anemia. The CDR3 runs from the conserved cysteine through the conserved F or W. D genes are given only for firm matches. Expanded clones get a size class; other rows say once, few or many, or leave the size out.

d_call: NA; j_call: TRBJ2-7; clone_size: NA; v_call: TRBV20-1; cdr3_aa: CSARDARGASYEQYF; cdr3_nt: TGCAGTGCTAGAGATGCCCGCGGGGCTTCCTACGAGCAGTACTTC
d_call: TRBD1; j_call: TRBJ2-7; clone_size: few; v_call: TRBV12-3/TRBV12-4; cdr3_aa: CASTRQGAYEQYF; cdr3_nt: TGTGCCAGCACCCGACAGGGAGCCTACGAGCAGTACTTC
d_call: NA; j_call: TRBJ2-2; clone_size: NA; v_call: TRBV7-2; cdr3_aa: CASSAYRFGELFF; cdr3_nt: TGTGCCAGCAGCGCTTACAGGTTCGGGGAGCTGTTTTTT
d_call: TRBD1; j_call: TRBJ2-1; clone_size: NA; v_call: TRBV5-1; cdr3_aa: CASSSSPGQGINEQFF; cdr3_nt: TGCGCCAGCAGCTCCTCGCCGGGACAGGGGATCAATGAGCAGTTCTTC
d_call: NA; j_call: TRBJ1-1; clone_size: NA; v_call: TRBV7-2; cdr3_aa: CASSDMMNTEAFF; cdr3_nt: TGTGCCAGCAGCGACATGATGAACACTGAAGCTTTCTTT
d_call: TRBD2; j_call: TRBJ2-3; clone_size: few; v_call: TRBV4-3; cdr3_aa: CASSQETSGRGSDTQYF; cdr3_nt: TGCGCCAGCAGCCAGGAAACTAGCGGGAGGGGATCGGATACGCAGTATTTT
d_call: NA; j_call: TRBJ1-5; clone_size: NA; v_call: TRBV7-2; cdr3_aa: CASTQEGGRGPQHF; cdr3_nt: TGTGCCAGCACCCAAGAGGGGGGTCGGGGGCCCCAGCATTTT
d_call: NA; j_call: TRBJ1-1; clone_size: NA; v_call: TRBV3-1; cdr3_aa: CASSQDLTATEAFF; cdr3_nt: TGTGCCAGCAGCCAAGATTTGACAGCCACTGAAGCTTTCTTT
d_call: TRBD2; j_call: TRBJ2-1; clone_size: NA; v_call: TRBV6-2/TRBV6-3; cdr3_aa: CASSYSASGIIYNEQFF; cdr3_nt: TGTGCCAGCAGTTATTCGGCTAGCGGGATAATCTACAATGAGCAGTTCTTC
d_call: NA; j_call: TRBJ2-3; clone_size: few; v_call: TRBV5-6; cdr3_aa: CASTIGADTQYF; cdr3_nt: TGTGCCAGCACCATAGGTGCAGATACGCAGTATTTT
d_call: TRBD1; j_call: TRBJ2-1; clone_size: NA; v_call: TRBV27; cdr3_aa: CASSSGQGANEQFF; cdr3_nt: TGTGCCAGCAGTTCGGGACAGGGGGCTAATGAGCAGTTCTTC
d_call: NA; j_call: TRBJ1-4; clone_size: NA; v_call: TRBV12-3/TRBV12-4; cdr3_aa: CASSRLGGLEKLFF; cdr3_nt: TGTGCCAGCAGCAGACTGGGGGGTTTGGAAAAACTGTTTTTT
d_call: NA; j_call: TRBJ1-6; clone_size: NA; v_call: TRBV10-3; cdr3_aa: CAIRFEPGSPLHF; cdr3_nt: TGTGCCATCAGGTTCGAACCGGGTTCACCCCTCCACTTT
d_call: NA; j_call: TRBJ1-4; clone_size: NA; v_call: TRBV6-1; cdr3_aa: CASTQRRVEGQRREKHFF; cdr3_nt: TGTGCCAGCACTCAACGGCGGGTTGAGGGGCAAAGAAGGGAAAAACACTTTTTT
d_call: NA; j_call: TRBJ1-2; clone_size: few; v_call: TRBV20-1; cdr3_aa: CSARSPGNYGYTF; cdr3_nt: TGCAGTGCTAGATCGCCCGGGAACTATGGCTACACCTTC
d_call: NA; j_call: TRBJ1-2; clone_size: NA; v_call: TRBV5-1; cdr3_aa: CASSLVGYGDTF; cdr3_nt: TGCGCCAGCAGCTTGGTGGGCTATGGCGACACCTTC
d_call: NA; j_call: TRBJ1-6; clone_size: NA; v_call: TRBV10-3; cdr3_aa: CAISDRGPGSSYNSPLHF; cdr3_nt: TGTGCCATCAGTGACCGGGGGCCCGGGAGCTCCTATAATTCACCCCTCCACTTT
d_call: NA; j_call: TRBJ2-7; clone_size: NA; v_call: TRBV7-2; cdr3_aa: CASSSQPTPNPEQYF; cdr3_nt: TGTGCCAGCAGCTCCCAGCCCACACCAAACCCCGAGCAGTACTTC
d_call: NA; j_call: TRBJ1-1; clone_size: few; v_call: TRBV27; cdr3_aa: CASSLGEMNTEAFF; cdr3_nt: TGTGCCAGCAGTTTAGGGGAGATGAACACTGAAGCTTTCTTT
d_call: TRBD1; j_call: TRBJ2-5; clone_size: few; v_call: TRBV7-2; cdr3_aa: CASSRDSEETQYF; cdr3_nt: TGTGCCAGCAGCCGGGACAGCGAAGAGACCCAGTACTTC
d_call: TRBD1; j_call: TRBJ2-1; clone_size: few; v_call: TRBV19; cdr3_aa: CASSIKGAEEQFF; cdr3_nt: TGTGCCAGTAGTATAAAGGGGGCAGAGGAGCAGTTCTTC
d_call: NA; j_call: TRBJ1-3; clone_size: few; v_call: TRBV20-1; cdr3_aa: CSGHSGNTIYF; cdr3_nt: TGCAGTGGGCACTCTGGAAACACCATATATTTT
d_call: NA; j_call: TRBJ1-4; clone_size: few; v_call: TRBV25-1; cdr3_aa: CASSSGTAATNEKLFF; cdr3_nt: TGTGCCAGCAGCTCCGGGACGGCGGCAACTAATGAAAAACTGTTTTTT
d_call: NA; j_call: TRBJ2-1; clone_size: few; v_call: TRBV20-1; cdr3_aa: CSAREAGNNEQFF; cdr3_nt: TGCAGTGCTAGAGAGGCGGGGAACAATGAGCAGTTCTTC
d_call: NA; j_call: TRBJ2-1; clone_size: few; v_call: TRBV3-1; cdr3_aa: CASSALGREQFF; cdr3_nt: TGTGCCAGCAGCGCGTTGGGACGTGAGCAGTTCTTC
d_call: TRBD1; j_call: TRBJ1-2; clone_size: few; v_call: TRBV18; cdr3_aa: CASAEGGNYGYTF; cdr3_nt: TGTGCCAGCGCGGAAGGGGGCAACTATGGCTACACCTTC
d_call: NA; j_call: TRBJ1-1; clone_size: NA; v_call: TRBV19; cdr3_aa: CASSINLGNTEAFF; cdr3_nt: TGTGCCAGTAGTATAAATTTAGGGAACACTGAAGCTTTCTTT
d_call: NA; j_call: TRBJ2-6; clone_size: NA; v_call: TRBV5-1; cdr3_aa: CASSFQASSGANVLTF; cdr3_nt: TGCGCCAGCAGCTTCCAGGCAAGCTCTGGGGCCAACGTCCTGACTTTC
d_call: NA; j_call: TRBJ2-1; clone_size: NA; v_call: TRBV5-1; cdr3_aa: CASSLVFYNAGLEDNEQFF; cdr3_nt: TGCGCCAGCAGCTTGGTGTTTTATAATGCGGGTCTAGAAGACAATGAGCAGTTCTTC
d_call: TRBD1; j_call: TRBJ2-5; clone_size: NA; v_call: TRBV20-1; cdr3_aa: CSGGTAQETQYF; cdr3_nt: TGCAGTGGGGGGACAGCACAAGAGACCCAGTACTTC
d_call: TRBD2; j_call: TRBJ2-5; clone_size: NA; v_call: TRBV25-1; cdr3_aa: CASSEFRGRVAVWGQETQYF; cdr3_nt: TGTGCCAGCAGTGAATTCCGCGGGAGGGTTGCCGTATGGGGCCAAGAGACCCAGTACTTC
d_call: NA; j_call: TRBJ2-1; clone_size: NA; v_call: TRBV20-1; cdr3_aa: CSASGTNYNEQFF; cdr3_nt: TGCAGTGCTAGCGGGACAAATTACAATGAGCAGTTCTTC
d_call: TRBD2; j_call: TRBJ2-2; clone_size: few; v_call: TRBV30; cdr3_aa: CAWSVPSGGHGELFF; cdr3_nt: TGTGCCTGGAGTGTACCTAGCGGGGGCCACGGGGAGCTGTTTTTT
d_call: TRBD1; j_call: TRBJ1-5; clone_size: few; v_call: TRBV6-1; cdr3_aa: CASTKGQAHNQPQHF; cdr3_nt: TGTGCCAGCACCAAAGGACAGGCGCACAATCAGCCCCAGCATTTT
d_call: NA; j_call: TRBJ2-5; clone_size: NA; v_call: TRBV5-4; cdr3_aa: CASSLEGTRREETQYF; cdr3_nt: TGTGCCAGCAGCTTGGAAGGGACCCGAAGGGAGGAGACCCAGTACTTC